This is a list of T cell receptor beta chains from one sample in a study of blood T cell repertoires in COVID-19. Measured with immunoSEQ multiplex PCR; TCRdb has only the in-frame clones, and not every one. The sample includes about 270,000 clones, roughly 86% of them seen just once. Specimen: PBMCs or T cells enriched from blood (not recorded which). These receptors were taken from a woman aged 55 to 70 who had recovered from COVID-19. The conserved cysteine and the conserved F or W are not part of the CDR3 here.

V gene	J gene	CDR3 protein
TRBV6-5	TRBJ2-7	ASSLLQGEYEQY
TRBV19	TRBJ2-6	ASSTFSGANVLT
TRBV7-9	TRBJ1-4	ASSFPGQADEKLF
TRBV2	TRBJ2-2	ASSDGGAGELF
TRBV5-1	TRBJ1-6	ASSSTGLLGNSPLH
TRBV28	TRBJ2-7	ASTTSGGSPAYEQY
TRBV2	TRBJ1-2	ASKQDRTFNYGYT
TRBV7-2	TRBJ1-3	ASSLTSYAGNTIY
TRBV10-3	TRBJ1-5	AISDAPQGVPQPQH
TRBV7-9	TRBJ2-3	ASSINPGQPTDTQY
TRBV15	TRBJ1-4	ATKGASNEKLF
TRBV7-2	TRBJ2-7	ASSLISGVSIPYEQY
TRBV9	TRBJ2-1	ASSVGATRTYNEQF
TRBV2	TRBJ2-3	ASSYTGVTDTQY
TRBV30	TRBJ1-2	ACGQGPNGYT
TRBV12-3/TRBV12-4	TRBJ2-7	ASSLGDRIQY
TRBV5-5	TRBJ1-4	ASSPDRVSYEKLF
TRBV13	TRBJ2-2	ASSYRGTGELF
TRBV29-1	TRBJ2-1	SVEKGQGSSYNEQF
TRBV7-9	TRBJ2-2	ASSFAGRNTGELF
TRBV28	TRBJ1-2	AIKPGSNYGYT
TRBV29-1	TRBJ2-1	SVEGWAGQGSYNEQF
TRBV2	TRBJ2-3	ASTFSSTDTQY
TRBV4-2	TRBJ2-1	ASSQDHGLARNEQF
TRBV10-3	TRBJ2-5	AISPREETQY
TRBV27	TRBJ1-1	ASSLSAGQTPF
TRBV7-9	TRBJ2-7	ASSLVESYEQY
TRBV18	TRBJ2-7	ASSQTLAENYEQY
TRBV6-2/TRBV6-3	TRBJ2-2	ASTPSAREVHTGELF
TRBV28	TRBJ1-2	ASSFMGDKANYGYT
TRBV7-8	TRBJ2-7	ASSSLAGGGSYEQY
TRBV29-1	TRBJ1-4	SITGEENEKLF
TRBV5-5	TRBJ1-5	ASSPGTDLRPQH
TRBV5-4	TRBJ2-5	ASSSLRVGYQETQY
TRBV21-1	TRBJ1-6	ASSCLRSYNSPLH
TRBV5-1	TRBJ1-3	ASSWGQGTGNTIY
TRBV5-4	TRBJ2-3	ASSLPGGQGTTDTQY
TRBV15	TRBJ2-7	ATSGEKGHTYEQY
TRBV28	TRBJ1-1	ASSFPPAPEAF
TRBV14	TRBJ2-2	ASSPRGGAGELF
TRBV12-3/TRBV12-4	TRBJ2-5	ASSFGLQETQY
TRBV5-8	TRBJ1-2	ASSLSGTGGLLYGYT
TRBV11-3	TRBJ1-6	ASSLEGNSPLH
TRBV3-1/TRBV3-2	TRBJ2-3	ASGGGHPTDTQY
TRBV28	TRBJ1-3	ASSPRTGLSGNTIY
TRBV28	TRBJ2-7	ASSQRTGSSYEQY
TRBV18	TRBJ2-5	ASSPVPNQETQY
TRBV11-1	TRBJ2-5	ASSLGLARETQY
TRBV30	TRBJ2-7	AWSVPGLEQY